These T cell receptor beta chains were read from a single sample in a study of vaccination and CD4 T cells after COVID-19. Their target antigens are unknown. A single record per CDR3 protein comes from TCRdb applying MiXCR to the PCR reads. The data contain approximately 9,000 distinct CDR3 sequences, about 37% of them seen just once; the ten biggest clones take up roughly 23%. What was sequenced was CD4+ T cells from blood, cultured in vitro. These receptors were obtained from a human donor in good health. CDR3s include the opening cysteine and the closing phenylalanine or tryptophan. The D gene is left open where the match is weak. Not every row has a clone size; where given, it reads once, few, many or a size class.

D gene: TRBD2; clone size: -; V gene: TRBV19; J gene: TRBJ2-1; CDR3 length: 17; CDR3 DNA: TGTGCCAGTAGACGTGGATTTGGGACTAGCAGTTACAATGAGCAGTTCTTC; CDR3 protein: CASRRGFGTSSYNEQFF
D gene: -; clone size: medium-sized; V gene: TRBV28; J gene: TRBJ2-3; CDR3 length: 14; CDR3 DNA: TGTGCCACCCCCGGGAACGAGGGCACAGATACGCAGTATTTT; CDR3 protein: CATPGNEGTDTQYF
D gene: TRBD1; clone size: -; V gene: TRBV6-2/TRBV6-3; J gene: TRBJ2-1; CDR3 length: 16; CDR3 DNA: TGTGCCAGCAGCCAAACCCAGGGGGAAATCTACAATGAGCAGTTCTTC; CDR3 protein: CASSQTQGEIYNEQFF
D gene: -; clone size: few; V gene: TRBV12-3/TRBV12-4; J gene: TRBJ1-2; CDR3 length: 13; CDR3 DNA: TGTGCCAGCAGTCACACAGGGTCCTATGGCTACACCTTC; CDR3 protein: CASSHTGSYGYTF
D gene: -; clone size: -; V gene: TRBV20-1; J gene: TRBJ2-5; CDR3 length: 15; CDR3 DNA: TGCAGTGCTAGAGGTACATTGCCAGAACAAGAGACCCAGTACTTC; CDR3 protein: CSARGTLPEQETQYF
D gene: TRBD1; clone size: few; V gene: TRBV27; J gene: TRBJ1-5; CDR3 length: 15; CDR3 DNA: TGTGCCAGCTGGGCTCATTCGACAGGGGATCAGCCCCAGCATTTT; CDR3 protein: CASWAHSTGDQPQHF
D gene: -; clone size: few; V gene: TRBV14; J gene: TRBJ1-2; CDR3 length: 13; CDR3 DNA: TGTGCCAGCAGCCAAGTACAGTCTAGTGGCTACACCTTC; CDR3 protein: CASSQVQSSGYTF
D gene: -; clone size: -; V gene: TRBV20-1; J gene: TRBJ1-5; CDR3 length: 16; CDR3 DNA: TGCAGTGTTAAGCGAAAGACAGAGTATAGCAATCAGCCCCAGCATTTT; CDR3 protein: CSVKRKTEYSNQPQHF
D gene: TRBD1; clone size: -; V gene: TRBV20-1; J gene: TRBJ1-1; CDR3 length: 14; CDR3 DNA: TGCAGTGCCCCTCATGTTCAGGGGGCGGCTGAAGCTTTCTTT; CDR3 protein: CSAPHVQGAAEAFF
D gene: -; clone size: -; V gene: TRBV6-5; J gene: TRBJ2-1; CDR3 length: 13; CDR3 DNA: TGTGCCAGCAGTTACTCGGTAGACAATGAGCAGTTCTTC; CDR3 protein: CASSYSVDNEQFF
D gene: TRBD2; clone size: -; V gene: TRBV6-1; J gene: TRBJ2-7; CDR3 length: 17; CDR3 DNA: TGTGCCAGCAGGTCCTTAGGACTAGCGGGACGCTCCTACGAGCAGTACTTC; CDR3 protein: CASRSLGLAGRSYEQYF
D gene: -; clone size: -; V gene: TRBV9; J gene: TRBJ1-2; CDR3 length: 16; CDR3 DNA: TGTGCCAGCAGCGTAACCCCTGGCGAGGGTAACTATGGCTACACCTTC; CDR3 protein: CASSVTPGEGNYGYTF
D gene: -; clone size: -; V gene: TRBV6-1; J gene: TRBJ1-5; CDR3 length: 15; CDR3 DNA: TGTGCCAGCAGTGAGGCGGGAGGGAGGAATCAGCCCCAGCATTTT; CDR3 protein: CASSEAGGRNQPQHF
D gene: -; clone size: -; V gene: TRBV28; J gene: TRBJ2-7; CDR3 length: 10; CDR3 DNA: TGTGCCAGTACAGGGCGAGAGCAGTACTTC; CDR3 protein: CASTGREQYF
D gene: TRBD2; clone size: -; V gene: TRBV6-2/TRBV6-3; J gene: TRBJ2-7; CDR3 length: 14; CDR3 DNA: TGTGCCGGGAGTCTAGCGGGAGGAGCGTCCGAGCAGTACTTC; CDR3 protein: CAGSLAGGASEQYF
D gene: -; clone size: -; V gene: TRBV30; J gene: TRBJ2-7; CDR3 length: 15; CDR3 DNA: TGTGCCTGGAGTGCCCAGGGGAAGGGTACCTACGAGCAGTACTTC; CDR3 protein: CAWSAQGKGTYEQYF
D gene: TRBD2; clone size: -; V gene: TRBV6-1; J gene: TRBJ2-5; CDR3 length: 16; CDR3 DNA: TGTGCCAGCAGTGTGACTAGCGGGAGGGCCCAGGAGACCCAGTACTTC; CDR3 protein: CASSVTSGRAQETQYF
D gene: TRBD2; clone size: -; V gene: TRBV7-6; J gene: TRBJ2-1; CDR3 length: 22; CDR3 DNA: TGTGCCAGCAGCCAGACCGCTCCCCAACTAGCGGGAGCCAACCCCCTCTACAATGAGCAGTTCTTC; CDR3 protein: CASSQTAPQLAGANPLYNEQFF
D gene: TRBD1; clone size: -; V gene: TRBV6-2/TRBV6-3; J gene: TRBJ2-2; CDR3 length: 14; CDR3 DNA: TGTGCCAGCAGTCCCGACAGGGAGACCGGGGAGCTGTTTTTT; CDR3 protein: CASSPDRETGELFF
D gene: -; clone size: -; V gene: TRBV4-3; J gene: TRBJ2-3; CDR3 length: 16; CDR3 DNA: TGCGCCAGCAGCCAAGATTTCTTGGGGGCCGCAGATACGCAGTATTTT; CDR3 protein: CASSQDFLGAADTQYF
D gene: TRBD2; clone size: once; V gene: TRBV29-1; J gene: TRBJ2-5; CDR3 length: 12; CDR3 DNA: TGCAGCGTTTCAGCGGGAGAAGAGACCCAGTACTTC; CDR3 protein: CSVSAGEETQYF
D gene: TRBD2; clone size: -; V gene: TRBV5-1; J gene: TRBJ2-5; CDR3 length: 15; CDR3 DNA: TGCGCCAGCAGCTTGGAGGGTAGCGGGAGTGAGACCCAGTACTTC; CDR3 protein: CASSLEGSGSETQYF
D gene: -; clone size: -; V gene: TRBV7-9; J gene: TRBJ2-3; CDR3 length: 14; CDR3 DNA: TGTGCCAGCAGCTACGACCCAACCACAGATACGCAGTATTTT; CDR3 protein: CASSYDPTTDTQYF
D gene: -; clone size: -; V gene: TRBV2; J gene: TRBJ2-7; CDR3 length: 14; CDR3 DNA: TGTGCCAGCAGCCAGGAGACGGTCTCCTACGAGCAGTACTTC; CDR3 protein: CASSQETVSYEQYF
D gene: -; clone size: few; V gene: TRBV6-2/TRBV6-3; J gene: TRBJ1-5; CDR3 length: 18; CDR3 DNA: TGTGCCAGCAGTTACGGTAGCAATCAGCCCCAGCCCCCCCAGCATCGGCATTTT; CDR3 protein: CASSYGSNQPQPPQHRHF
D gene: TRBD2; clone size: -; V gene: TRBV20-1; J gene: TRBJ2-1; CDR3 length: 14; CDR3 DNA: TGCAGTGCAACAAGTAGCGGGGGAAACAATGAGCAGTTCTTC; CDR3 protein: CSATSSGGNNEQFF
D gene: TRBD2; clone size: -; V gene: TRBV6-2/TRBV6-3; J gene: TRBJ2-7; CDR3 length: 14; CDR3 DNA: TGTGCCAGCAGTTACGGGACTAGCGCCTACGAGCAGTACTTC; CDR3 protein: CASSYGTSAYEQYF
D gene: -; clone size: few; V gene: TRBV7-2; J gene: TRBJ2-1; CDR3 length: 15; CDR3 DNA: TGTGCCAGCAGCGCCCAAAAGGGCTCCTACAATGAGCAGTTCTTC; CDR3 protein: CASSAQKGSYNEQFF
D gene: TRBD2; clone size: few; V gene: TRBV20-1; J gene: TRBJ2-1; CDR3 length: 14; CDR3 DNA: TGCAGTGCTAAGGCTAGCGGGAATCGCTATGAGCAGTTCTTC; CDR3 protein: CSAKASGNRYEQFF
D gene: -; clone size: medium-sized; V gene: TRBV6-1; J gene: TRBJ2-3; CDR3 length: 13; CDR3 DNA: TGTGCCAGCGAGCGAAATGATGGGAATACGCAGTATTTT; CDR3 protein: CASERNDGNTQYF
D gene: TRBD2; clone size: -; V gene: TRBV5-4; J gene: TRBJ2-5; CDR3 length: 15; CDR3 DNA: TGTGCCAGCAGCCATACCCCGGGAGGAGGAGAGACCCAGTACTTC; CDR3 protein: CASSHTPGGGETQYF
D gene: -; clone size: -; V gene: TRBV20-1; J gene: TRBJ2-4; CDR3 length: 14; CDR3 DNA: TGCAGTTCCGGAGGCGTTCGGGCCAAAAACATTCAGTACTTC; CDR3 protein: CSSGGVRAKNIQYF
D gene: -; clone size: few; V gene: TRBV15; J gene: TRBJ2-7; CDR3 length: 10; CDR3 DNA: TGTGCCACCAGCAGAGGCGAGCAGTACTTC; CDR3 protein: CATSRGEQYF